This T cell receptor beta chain emerged from a study of CD8 T cells in ankylosing spondylitis. General observations from the study: Peripheral blood held disease-linked clones only at relatively low frequency, and these were CD8+. Matched ankylosing spondylitis synovial fluid reportedly showed significant enrichment of disease-linked clones.

TCRdb ran MiXCR on the 5' RACE reads and lists one entry per CDR3 protein. Of roughly 130,000 distinct CDR3 sequences listed, 6.5% to 9% are singletons. This clonotype appeared many times. Antigen unknown. Trimming took 5 bases from V and 2 from J, leaving 11 bases between them. The CDR3 has 13 amino acids. Germline CDR1 and CDR2: SGHNT and YYREEE (reference sequence). This receptor was identified in a male donor with ankylosing spondylitis or in good health (not recorded which). This chain connects TRBV5-4 to TRBJ2-7; D uncertain. Material: blood, either unsorted or a sorted T cell fraction (not recorded which). CDR3 DNA: TGTGCCAGCAGTAGTTCTGGACCCTACGAGCAGTACTTC. Encoded protein: CASSSSGPYEQYF. The variable domain in full, with the rest retrieved from reference TRBV5-4 and TRBJ2-7, is ETGVTQSPTHLIKTRGQQVTLRCSSQSGHNTVSWYQQALGQGPQFIFQYYREEENGRGNFPPRFSGLQFPNYSSELNVNALELDDSALYLCASSSSGPYEQYFGPGTRLTVT.